These T cell receptor beta chains were read from a single sample in a study of neurological immune-mediated disorders. TCRdb called the 5' RACE reads again in MiXCR, with one record for every CDR3 protein. Of about 21,000 distinct CDR3 sequences in the sample, 7% to 8.5% are singletons; the top ten hold roughly 17%. Sequencing was carried out using CD8+ T cells from blood. The source of these receptors is a woman aged 25 to 39 with HTLV-1-associated myelopathy (HAM/TSP). CDR3s include the opening cysteine and the closing phenylalanine or tryptophan. The D gene is left open where the match is weak. Only part of the rows carry a size: once, few, many, or a class if the clone is expanded.

many,TRBV29-1,TRBJ1-2,TRBD1,CSDGTGFNYGYTF,TGCAGCGATGGGACAGGCTTCAACTATGGCTACACCTTC
many,TRBV5-1,TRBJ1-1,NA,CASSLVGGRNTEAFF,TGCGCCAGCAGCTTGGTGGGGGGGCGGAATACTGAAGCTTTCTTT
many,TRBV18,TRBJ1-1,NA,CASSQGRGTIEAFF,TGTGCCAGCTCACAAGGCAGGGGTACAATTGAAGCTTTCTTT
many,TRBV6-5,TRBJ2-7,NA,CASTDTGTGEQYF,TGTGCCAGCACCGACACGGGTACCGGCGAGCAGTACTTC
many,TRBV24-1,TRBJ2-1,TRBD1,CATSDPRDRAPNEQFF,TGTGCCACCAGTGATCCTCGGGACAGGGCCCCCAATGAGCAGTTCTTC
many,TRBV6-1,TRBJ1-1,TRBD1,CASSGSPTGVGTEAFF,TGTGCCAGCAGTGGATCGCCTACAGGGGTAGGCACTGAAGCTTTCTTT
many,TRBV5-6,TRBJ2-1,NA,CASSLDLTDYNEQFF,TGTGCCAGCAGCCTAGACTTGACAGATTACAATGAGCAGTTCTTC
many,TRBV4-1,TRBJ2-7,NA,CASSQGLFYEQYF,TGCGCCAGCAGTCAAGGGTTGTTCTACGAGCAGTACTTC
many,TRBV20-1,TRBJ2-7,NA,CSAPWGGEQYF,TGCAGTGCTCCCTGGGGAGGCGAGCAGTACTTC
many,TRBV5-1,TRBJ2-3,TRBD2,CASSFAALASGDITDTQYF,TGCGCCAGCAGCTTTGCCGCTCTAGCTAGCGGGGATATCACAGATACGCAGTATTTT
NA,TRBV20-1,TRBJ1-2,NA,CSARVEQKDGSGYTF,TGCAGTGCTAGAGTAGAGCAAAAGGACGGTTCCGGCTACACCTTC
many,TRBV20-1,TRBJ1-2,NA,CSADAYGGANIGYTF,TGCAGTGCTGATGCCTATGGGGGGGCGAACATCGGCTACACCTTC
many,TRBV6-5,TRBJ2-7,NA,CASRSGGNTYEQYF,TGTGCCAGCCGCTCGGGGGGCAATACCTACGAGCAGTACTTC
many,TRBV20-1,TRBJ1-1,TRBD1,CSAPRTGEAFF,TGCAGTGCCCCCCGGACAGGTGAAGCTTTCTTT
many,TRBV10-3,TRBJ1-2,NA,CAISDSEAYGYTF,TGTGCCATCAGTGATTCGGAGGCCTATGGCTACACCTTC
many,TRBV3-1,TRBJ2-2,NA,CASSHTGHSNTGELFF,TGTGCCAGCAGCCATACAGGCCACTCGAACACCGGGGAGCTGTTTTTT
NA,TRBV7-2,TRBJ2-1,NA,CASSLTVAGTNEQFF,TGTGCCAGCAGCTTAACCGTGGCAGGGACGAATGAGCAGTTCTTC
NA,TRBV4-1,TRBJ2-1,NA,CASSQASSSYNEQFF,TGCGCCAGCAGCCAAGCCTCTAGCTCCTACAATGAGCAGTTCTTC
many,TRBV11-2,TRBJ2-7,NA,CASGSYEQYF,TGTGCCAGCGGGTCCTACGAGCAGTACTTC
many,TRBV15,TRBJ2-1,NA,CATSRVGSVFRITEQFF,TGTGCCACCAGCAGAGTGGGCAGCGTCTTTCGAATCACTGAGCAGTTCTTC
many,TRBV29-1,TRBJ2-2,NA,CSVEDQTAGGELFF,TGCAGCGTTGAAGATCAAACCGCTGGCGGGGAGCTGTTTTTT
many,TRBV7-9,TRBJ2-5,NA,CASSPGPQETQYF,TGTGCCAGCAGCCCCGGCCCCCAAGAGACCCAGTACTTC
many,TRBV15,TRBJ2-1,NA,CATSPRTEVNEQFF,TGTGCCACCAGTCCCCGGACCGAAGTTAATGAGCAGTTCTTC
many,TRBV7-9,TRBJ2-1,TRBD1,CASSFGTDEDEQFF,TGTGCCAGCAGCTTTGGGACAGATGAGGATGAGCAGTTCTTC